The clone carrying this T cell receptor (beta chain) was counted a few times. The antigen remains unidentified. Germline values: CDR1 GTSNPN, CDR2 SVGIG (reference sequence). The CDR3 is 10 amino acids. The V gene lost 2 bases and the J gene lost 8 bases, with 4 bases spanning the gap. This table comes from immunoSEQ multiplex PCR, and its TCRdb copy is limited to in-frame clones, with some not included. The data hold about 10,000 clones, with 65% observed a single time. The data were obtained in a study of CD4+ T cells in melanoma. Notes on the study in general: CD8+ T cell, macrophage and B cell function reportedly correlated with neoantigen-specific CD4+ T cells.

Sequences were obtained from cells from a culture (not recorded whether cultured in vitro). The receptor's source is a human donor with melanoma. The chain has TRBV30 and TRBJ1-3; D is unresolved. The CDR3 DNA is TGTGCCTGGAGTACAGACACCATATATTTT. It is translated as CAWSTDTIYF.